Sequencing of this T cell receptor beta chain was carried out in a study of cytomegalovirus exposure and HLA in healthy donors. Data came from immunoSEQ multiplex PCR; TCRdb stores just in-frame clones and leaves some out. The sample records about 38,000 clones, approximately 95% being singletons. From germline, CDR1 is KGHSH and CDR2 LQKENI. The CDR3 runs to 14 residues. V was cut by 2 bases and J by 4 bases, with 12 bases left in between. Source material: PBMCs. This chain joins TRBV18 and TRBJ2-7, with D possibly being TRBD1 (6 bases). This sequence was found in a man between 18 and 35 years old in good health and CMV-seronegative. The CDR3 reads CASSPGGEGYEQYF. CDR3 DNA sequence: TGTGCCAGCTCACCAGGGGGCGAAGGTTACGAGCAGTACTTC.